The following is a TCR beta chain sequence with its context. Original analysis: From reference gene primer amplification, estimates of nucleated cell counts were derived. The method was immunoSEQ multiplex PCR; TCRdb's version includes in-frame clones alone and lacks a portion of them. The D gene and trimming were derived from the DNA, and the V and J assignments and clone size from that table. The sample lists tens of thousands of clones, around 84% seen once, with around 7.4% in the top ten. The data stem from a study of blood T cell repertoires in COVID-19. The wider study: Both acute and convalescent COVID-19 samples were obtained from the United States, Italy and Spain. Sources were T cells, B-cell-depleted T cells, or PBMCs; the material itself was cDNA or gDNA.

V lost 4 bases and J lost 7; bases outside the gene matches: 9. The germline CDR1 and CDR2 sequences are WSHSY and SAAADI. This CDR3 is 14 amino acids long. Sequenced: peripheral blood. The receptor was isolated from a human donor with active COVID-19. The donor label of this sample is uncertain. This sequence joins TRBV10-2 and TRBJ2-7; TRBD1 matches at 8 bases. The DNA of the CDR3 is TGCGCCAGCAGTGGGCAGGGGGCAGTGGGTGAGCAGTACTTC. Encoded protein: CASSGQGAVGEQYF.